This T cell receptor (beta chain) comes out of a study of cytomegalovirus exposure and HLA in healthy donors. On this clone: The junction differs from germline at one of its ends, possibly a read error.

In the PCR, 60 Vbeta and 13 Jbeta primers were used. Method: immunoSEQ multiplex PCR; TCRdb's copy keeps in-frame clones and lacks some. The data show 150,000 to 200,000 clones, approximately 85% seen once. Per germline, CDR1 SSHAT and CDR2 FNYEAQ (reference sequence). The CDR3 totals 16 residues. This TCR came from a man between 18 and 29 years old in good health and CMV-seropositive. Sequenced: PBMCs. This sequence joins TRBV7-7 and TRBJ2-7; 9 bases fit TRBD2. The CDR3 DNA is TGTGCCAGCAGCCTAGCGGGGACGGGGGGTAAGTACGAGCAGTACTTC. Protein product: CASSLAGTGGKYEQYF.